The present T cell receptor beta chain was sequenced within a study of a mutant IDH1 vaccine in newly diagnosed glioma. Turning to the study itself: Onset of vaccination occurred 4-6 weeks following radiotherapy alone, or with temozolomide cycles. Study results and caveats: Pseudoprogression apparently lacked any relation to changes in top peripheral T cell clonotypes.

This CDR3 has 15 residues. V was clipped by 8 bases and J by 0 bases, with 14 bases between them. Germline V gene sequence: CDR1 MNHEY, CDR2 SMNVEV (reference sequence). Note on this clone: Antigen specificity is unknown.

Measured with immunoSEQ multiplex PCR; TCRdb has only the in-frame clones, and not every one. Of about 53,000 clones listed, approximately 78% are singletons. This sample's time point: week 23, last vaccination. Every vaccine dose comprised 300 ug of mutant IDH1 20-mer peptide plus topical imiquimod. The astrocytomas were IDH1-mutant, ATRX-negative, and WHO grade 3 or 4. The receptor was isolated from a woman aged 40 to 49 with glioma. Some clones in this sample may be carry-over from other donors' samples. The sequenced sample was PBMCs, obtained from a glioma patient whose treatment included an IDH1 peptide vaccine. This rearrangement joins TRBV27 to TRBJ2-4, with a tentative D call TRBD2 (5 bases). CDR3 amino acids: CASGSSAIAKNIQYF. DNA of the CDR3: TGTGCCAGCGGCAGTAGCGCTATAGCCAAAAACATTCAGTACTTC.